Below are 8 T cell receptor beta chains sequenced from a single sample in a study of T cells in Graves' hyperthyroidism and ophthalmopathy. Amplification yielded TCR beta CDR3 regions, with RNA transcripts as the source. The HTBI set primed first-round TCR CDR3 RT-PCR. MiXCR, applied by TCRdb to the multiplex PCR reads, yields one record per CDR3 protein. Here the sample spans fewer than 450,000 distinct CDR3 sequences, 11% to 15% being singletons. Sequencing input: blood. The receptor source for this set is a man between 45 and 60 years old with Graves' ophthalmopathy.

V is TRBV20-1 and J is TRBJ1-5, with TRBD1 as a possible D gene (6 bases). V lost 5 bases and J 9 bases, leaving 20 bases between the germline ends. This CDR3 comprises 14 residues. Germline CDR1 is DFQATT and CDR2 is SNEGSKA (reference sequence). DNA for the CDR3: TGCAGTGCTCGATCGGGACACGGAACGTGGCCCCAGCATTTT. Protein product: CSARSGHGTWPQHF.

This clonotype appeared many times. This chain uses TRBV20-1 with TRBJ2-7; the D gene is possibly TRBD1 (6 bases). The CDR3 has 12 residues. Trimming took 3 bases from V and 6 from J, leaving 12 bases between them. The germline CDR1 and CDR2 sequences are DFQATT and SNEGSKA (reference sequence). CDR3 residues: CSASDGQSEQYF. The CDR3, as DNA: TGCAGTGCTAGCGACGGACAGTCCGAGCAGTACTTC.

The J gene is TRBJ2-4, the V gene TRBV19, with TRBD1 matching 7 bases. With 4 bases clipped from V and 14 bases from J, the junction kept 11 bases outside the gene matches. CDR1 LNHDA and CDR2 SQIVND come from the germline V gene (reference sequence). The CDR3 has 13 amino acids. The CDR3 DNA reads as TGTGCCAGTAGTACTCAATGGGGGACAGATGAGTACTTC. Its protein is CASSTQWGTDEYF. The full variable domain, completed using reference TRBV19 and TRBJ2-4, is DGGITQSPKYLFRKEGQNVTLSCEQNLNHDAMYWYRQDPGQGLRLIYYSQIVNDFQKGDIAEGYSVSREKKESFPLTVTSAQKNPTAFYLCASSTQWGTDEYFGAGTRLSVL.

This clonotype has a count of ten or more. This rearrangement joins TRBV3-1 to TRBJ1-1; D not resolved. Germline V gene lookup returns CDR1 LGHDT and CDR2 YNNKEL (reference sequence). Trimming shortened V by 3 bases and J by 10 bases, and 15 bases separated the two germline ends. The CDR3 sequence is 13 residues long. CDR3 amino acids: CASSQRLRERAFF. In DNA, the CDR3 is TGTGCCAGCAGCCAGAGGTTGCGGGAGAGAGCTTTCTTT. Variable domain in full (rest from reference TRBV3-1 and TRBJ1-1): DTAVSQTPKYLVTQMGNDKSIKCEQNLGHDTMYWYKQDSKKFLKIMFSYNNKELIINETVPNRFSPKSPDKAHLNLHINSLELGDSAVYFCASSQRLRERAFFGQGTRLTVV.

The sample holds a few counts of this clonotype. The chain is built from TRBV4-2 and TRBJ1-2; D gene uncertain. CDR3 length equals 14 residues. The V and J ends lost 1 base and 0 bases respectively, with 6 bases between them. CDR1 and CDR2 from the germline V gene are LGHNA and YNFKEQ. This chain's CDR3 is CASSQVLANYGYTF. As DNA, the CDR3 is TGTGCCAGCAGCCAAGTTCTCGCTAACTATGGCTACACCTTC.

This chain connects TRBV3-1 to TRBJ2-1; 9 bases fit TRBD2. Trimming cost V 5 bases and J 8 bases; bases outside gene matches: 4. From germline, CDR1 is LGHDT and CDR2 YNNKEL (reference sequence). The CDR3 sequence is 13 residues long. This chain's CDR3 is CASSISGSYEQFF. DNA for the CDR3: TGTGCCAGCAGCATTAGCGGGAGTTATGAGCAGTTCTTC.

This clonotype was seen ten or more times. This chain links TRBV9 with TRBJ1-2, with D unclear. CDR1 is SGDLS and CDR2 is YYNGEE in the germline V gene. V lost 3 bases, J lost 2 bases, and 14 bases lay in between. The CDR3 runs 15 residues. The CDR3 loop is CASSADEDGNYGYTF. CDR3 nucleotide sequence: TGTGCCAGCAGCGCCGATGAGGACGGAAACTATGGCTACACCTTC.

This clonotype was seen more than once but under ten times. Here the CDR3 reads CSATPGGTEAFF. The CDR3 DNA reads as TGCAGTGCTACCCCAGGGGGGACTGAAGCTTTCTTT. The gene calls are TRBV20-1 and TRBJ1-1, with 7 bases fitting TRBD1. V trimming: 4 bases; J trimming: 5 bases; junction bases outside the gene matches: 4. Germline CDR1 DFQATT, CDR2 SNEGSKA (reference sequence). The CDR3 is 12 residues long.